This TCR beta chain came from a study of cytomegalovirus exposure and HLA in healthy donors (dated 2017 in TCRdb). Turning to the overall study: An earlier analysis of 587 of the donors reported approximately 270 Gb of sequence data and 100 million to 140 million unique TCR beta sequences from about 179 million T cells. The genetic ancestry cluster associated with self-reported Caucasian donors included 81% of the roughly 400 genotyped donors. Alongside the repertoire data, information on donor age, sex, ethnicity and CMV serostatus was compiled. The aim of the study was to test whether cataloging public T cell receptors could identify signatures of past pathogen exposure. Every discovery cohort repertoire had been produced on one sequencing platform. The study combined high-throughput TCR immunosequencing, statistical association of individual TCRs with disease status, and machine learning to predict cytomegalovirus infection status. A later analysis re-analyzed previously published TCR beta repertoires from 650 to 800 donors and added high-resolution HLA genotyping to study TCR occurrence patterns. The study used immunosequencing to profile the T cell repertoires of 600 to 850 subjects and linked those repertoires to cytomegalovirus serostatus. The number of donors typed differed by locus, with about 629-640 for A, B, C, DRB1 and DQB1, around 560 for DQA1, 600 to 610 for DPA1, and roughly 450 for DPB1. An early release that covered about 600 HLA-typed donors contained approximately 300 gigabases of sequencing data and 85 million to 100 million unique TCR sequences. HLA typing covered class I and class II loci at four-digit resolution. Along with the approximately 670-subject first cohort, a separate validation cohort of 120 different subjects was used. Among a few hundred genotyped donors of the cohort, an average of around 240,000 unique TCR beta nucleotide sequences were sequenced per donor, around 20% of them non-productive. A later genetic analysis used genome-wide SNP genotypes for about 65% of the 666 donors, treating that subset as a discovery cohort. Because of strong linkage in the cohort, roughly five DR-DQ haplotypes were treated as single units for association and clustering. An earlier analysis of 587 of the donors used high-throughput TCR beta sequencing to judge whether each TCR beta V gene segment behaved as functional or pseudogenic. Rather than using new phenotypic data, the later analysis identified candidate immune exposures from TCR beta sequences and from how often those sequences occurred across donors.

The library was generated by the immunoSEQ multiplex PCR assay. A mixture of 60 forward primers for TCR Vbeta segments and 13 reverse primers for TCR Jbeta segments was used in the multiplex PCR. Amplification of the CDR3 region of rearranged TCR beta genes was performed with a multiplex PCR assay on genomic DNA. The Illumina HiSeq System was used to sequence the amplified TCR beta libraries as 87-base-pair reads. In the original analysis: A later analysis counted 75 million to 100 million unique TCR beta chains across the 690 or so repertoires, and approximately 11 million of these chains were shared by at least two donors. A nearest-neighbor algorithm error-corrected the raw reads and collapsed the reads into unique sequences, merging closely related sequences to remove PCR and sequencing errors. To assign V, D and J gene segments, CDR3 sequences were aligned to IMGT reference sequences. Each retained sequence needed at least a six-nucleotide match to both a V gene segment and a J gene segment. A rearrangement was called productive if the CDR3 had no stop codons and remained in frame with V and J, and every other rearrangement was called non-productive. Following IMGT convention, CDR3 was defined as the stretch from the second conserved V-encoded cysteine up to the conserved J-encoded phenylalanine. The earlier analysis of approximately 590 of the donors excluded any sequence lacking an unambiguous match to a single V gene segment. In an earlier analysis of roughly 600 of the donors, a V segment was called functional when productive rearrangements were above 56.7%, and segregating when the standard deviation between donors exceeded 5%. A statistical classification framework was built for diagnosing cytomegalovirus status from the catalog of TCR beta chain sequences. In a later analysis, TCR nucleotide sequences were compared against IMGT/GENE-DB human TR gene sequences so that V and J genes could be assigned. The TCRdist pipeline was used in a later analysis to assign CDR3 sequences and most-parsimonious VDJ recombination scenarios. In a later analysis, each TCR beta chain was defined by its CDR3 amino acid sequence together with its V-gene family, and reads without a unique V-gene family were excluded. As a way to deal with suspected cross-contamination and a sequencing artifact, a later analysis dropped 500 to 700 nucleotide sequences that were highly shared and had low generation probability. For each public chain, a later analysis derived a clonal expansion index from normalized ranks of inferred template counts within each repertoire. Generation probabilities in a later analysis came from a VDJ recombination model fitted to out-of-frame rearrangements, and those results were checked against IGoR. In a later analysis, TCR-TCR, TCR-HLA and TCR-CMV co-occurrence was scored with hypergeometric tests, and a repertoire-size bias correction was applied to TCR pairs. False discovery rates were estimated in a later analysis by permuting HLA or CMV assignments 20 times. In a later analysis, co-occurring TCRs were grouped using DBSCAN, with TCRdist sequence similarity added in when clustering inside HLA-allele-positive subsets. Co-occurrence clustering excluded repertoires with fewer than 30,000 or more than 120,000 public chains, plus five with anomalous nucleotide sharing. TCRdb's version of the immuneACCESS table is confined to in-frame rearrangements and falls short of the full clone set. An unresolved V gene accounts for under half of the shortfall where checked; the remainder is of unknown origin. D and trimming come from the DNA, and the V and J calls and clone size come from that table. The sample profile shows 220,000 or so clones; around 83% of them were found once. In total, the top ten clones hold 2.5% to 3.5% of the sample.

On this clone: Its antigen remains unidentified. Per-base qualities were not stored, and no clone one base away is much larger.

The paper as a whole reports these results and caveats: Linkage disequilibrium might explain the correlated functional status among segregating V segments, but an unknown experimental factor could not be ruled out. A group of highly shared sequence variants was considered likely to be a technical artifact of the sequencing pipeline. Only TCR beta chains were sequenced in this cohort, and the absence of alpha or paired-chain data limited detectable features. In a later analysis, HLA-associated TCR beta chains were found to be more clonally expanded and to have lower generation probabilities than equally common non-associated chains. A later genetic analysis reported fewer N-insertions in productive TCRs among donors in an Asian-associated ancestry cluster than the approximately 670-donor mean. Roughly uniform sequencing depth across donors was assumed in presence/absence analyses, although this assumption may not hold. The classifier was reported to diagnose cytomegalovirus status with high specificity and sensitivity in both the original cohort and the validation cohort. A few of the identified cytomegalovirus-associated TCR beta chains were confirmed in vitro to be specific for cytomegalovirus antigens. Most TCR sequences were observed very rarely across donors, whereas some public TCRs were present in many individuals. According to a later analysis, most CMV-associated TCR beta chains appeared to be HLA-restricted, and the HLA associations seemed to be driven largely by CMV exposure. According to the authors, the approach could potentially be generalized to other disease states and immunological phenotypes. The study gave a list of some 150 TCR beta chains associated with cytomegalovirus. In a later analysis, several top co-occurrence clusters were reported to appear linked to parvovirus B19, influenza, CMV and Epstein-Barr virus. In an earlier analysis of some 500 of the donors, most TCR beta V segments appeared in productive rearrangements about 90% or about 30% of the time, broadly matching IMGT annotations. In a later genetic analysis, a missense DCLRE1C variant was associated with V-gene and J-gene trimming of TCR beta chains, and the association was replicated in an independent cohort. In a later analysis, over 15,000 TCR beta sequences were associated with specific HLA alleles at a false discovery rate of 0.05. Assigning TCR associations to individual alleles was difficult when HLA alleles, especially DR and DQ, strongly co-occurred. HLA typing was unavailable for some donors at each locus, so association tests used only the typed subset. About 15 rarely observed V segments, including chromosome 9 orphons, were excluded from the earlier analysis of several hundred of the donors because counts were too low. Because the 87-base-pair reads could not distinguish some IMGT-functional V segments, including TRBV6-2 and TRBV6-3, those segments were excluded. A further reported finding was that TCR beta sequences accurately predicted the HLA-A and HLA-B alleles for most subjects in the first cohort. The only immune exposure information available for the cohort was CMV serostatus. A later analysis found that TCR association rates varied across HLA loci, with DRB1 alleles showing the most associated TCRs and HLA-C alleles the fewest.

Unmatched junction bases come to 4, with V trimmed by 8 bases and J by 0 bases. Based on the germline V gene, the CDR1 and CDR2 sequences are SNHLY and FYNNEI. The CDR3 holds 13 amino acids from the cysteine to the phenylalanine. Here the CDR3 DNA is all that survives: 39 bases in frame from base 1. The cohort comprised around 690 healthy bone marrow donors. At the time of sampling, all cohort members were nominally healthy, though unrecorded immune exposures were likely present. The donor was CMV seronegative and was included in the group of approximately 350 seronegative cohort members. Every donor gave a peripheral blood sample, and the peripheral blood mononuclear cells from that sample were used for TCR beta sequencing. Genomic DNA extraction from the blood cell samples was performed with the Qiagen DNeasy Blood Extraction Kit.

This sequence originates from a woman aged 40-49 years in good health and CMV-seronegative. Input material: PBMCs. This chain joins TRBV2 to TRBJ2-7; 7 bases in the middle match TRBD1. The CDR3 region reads CASGGQSSYEQYF. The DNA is TGTGCCAGCGGGGGACAGAGCTCCTACGAGCAGTACTTC.